Listed below are T cell receptor beta chains from one sample, sequenced in a study of metastatic and nonmetastatic thyroid tumors. TCRdb used MiXCR to call clones anew from the PCR reads. Seen here are some 52,000 clones, approximately 15% observed once, and the top ten hold 3%. Input material: blood. Receptor source: a female donor with papillary thyroid cancer or a benign thyroid nodule (not recorded which). Some clones in this sample may be carry-over from other donors' samples. Both conserved end residues are part of each CDR3. The D gene is left open where the match is weak. Expanded clones are given a class, and other clones once, few, many or no size at all.

TRBD1	TRBV7-8	many	TRBJ2-5	CASSLDRGQTQYF	TGTGCCAGCAGCCTGGACAGGGGACAGACCCAGTACTTC
TRBD1	TRBV3-1	many	TRBJ2-6	CASSEGTDYSGANVLTF	TGTGCCAGCAGCGAGGGGACAGACTACTCTGGGGCCAACGTCCTGACTTTC
NA	TRBV7-9	few	TRBJ2-1	CASSLGLGEQFF	TGTGCCAGCAGCTTGGGACTTGGTGAGCAGTTCTTC
NA	TRBV10-3	NA	TRBJ2-5	CAISENSQETQYF	TGTGCCATCAGTGAAAACAGTCAAGAGACCCAGTACTTC
NA	TRBV19	many	TRBJ2-1	CASRNFGGPDEQFF	TGTGCCAGTAGAAACTTTGGGGGTCCCGATGAGCAGTTCTTC
NA	TRBV30	many	TRBJ2-1	CAWSETSSSYNEQFF	TGTGCCTGGAGCGAGACTAGTAGCTCCTACAATGAGCAGTTCTTC
TRBD1	TRBV2	many	TRBJ1-5	CASSGTVRVRQPQHF	TGTGCCAGCAGCGGGACAGTGAGGGTTCGTCAGCCCCAGCATTTT
NA	TRBV9	NA	TRBJ2-1	CASSVLVGLYNEQFF	TGTGCCAGCAGCGTCCTAGTTGGGCTCTACAATGAGCAGTTCTTC
NA	TRBV20-1	many	TRBJ1-1	CSASGRNTEAFF	TGCAGTGCTAGTGGGAGGAACACTGAAGCTTTCTTT
NA	TRBV28	many	TRBJ2-5	CASSSTAYQETQYF	TGTGCCAGCAGTTCAACAGCGTACCAAGAGACCCAGTACTTC
TRBD1	TRBV3-1	NA	TRBJ1-4	CASSQFPGGISEKLFF	TGTGCCAGCAGCCAGTTCCCAGGGGGGATCAGTGAAAAACTGTTTTTT
TRBD1	TRBV14	many	TRBJ2-7	CASSQDRDRGGEQYF	TGTGCCAGCAGCCAGGACCGGGACAGGGGTGGCGAGCAGTACTTC
TRBD2	TRBV29-1	many	TRBJ2-1	CSVRLAGEINEQFF	TGCAGCGTCCGACTAGCGGGAGAAATAAATGAGCAGTTCTTC
NA	TRBV19	few	TRBJ2-2	CASSYGDNTGELFF	TGTGCCAGTAGTTACGGGGATAACACCGGGGAGCTGTTTTTT
NA	TRBV20-1	many	TRBJ2-2	CSAGGGSGELFF	TGCAGTGCGGGAGGGGGCAGCGGGGAGCTGTTTTTT
NA	TRBV9	many	TRBJ2-1	CASSVRDSGNEQFF	TGTGCCAGCAGCGTACGAGACAGTGGGAATGAGCAGTTCTTC
NA	TRBV27	many	TRBJ1-6	CASKRAHNSPLHF	TGTGCCAGCAAGCGGGCCCATAATTCACCCCTCCACTTT
TRBD1	TRBV6-1	few	TRBJ2-7	CASSDPTGVSYEQYF	TGTGCCAGCAGTGACCCGACAGGGGTTTCCTACGAGCAGTACTTC
TRBD2	TRBV6-1	many	TRBJ2-7	CARSGPSGTPGRYEQYF	TGTGCCCGATCCGGGCCTAGCGGGACCCCGGGCCGCTACGAGCAGTACTTC
TRBD1	TRBV29-1	many	TRBJ1-2	CSVEEEEGAGYGYTF	TGCAGCGTTGAAGAGGAGGAGGGGGCGGGCTATGGCTACACCTTC
NA	TRBV14	many	TRBJ2-5	CASSQATRFGGEQETQYF	TGTGCCAGCAGCCAAGCCACCCGGTTCGGGGGCGAACAAGAGACCCAGTACTTC
NA	TRBV3-1	many	TRBJ2-3	CASSQDQAPAKWADTQYF	TGTGCCAGCAGCCAAGATCAGGCACCGGCAAAGTGGGCAGATACGCAGTATTTT
NA	TRBV7-9	NA	TRBJ1-2	CASSYNPDSYGYTF	TGTGCCAGCAGCTACAACCCGGACAGCTATGGCTACACCTTC